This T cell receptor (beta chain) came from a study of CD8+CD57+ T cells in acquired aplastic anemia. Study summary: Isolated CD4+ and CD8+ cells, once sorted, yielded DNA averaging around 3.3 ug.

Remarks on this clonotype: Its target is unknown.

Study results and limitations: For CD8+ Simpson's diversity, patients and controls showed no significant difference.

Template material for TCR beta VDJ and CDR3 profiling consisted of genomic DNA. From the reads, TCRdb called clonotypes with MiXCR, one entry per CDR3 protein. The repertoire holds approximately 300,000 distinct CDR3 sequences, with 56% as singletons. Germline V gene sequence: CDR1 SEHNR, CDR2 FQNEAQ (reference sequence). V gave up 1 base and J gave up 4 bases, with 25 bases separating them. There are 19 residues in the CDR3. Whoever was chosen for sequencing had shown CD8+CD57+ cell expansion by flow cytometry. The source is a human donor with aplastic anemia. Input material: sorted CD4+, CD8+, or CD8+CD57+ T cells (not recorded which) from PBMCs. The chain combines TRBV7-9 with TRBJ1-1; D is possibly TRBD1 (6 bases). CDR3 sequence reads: CASSLVALRRRQAPTEAFF. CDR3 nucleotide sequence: TGTGCCAGCAGCTTAGTCGCTCTTAGAAGGAGACAGGCACCCACTGAAGCTTTCTTT.